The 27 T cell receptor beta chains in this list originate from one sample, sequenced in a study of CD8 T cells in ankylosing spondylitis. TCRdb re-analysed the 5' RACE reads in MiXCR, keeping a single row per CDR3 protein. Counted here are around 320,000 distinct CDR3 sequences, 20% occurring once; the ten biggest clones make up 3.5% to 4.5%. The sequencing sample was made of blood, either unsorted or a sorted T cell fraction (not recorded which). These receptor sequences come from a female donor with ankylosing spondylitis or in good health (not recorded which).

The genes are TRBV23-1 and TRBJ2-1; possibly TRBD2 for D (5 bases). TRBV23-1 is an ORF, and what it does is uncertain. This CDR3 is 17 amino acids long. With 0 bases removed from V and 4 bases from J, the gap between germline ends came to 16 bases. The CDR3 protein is CASSQSSPPRRYNEQFF. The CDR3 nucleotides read TGCGCCAGCAGTCAATCTAGCCCACCGCGGAGGTACAATGAGCAGTTCTTC.

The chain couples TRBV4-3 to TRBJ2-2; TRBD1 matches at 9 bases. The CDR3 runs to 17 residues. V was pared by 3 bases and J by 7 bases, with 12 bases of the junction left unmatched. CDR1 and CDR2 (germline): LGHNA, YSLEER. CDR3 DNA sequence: TGCGCCAGCAGCCAGGGAGGAGGACAGGGGACCGGCGGGGAGCTGTTTTTT. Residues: CASSQGGGQGTGGELFF.

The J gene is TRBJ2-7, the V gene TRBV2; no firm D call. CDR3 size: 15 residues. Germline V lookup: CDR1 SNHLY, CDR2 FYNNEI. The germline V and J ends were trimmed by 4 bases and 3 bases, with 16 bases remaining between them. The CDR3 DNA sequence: TGTGCCAGCAGTGTTTCGGTAGGGTGGAACTACGAGCAGTACTTC. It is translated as CASSVSVGWNYEQYF. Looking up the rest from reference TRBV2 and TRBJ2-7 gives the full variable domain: EPEVTQTPSHQVTQMGQEVILRCVPISNHLYFYWYRQILGQKVEFLVSFYNNEISEKSEIFDDQFSVERPDGSNFTLKIRSTKLEDSAMYFCASSVSVGWNYEQYFGPGTRLTVT.

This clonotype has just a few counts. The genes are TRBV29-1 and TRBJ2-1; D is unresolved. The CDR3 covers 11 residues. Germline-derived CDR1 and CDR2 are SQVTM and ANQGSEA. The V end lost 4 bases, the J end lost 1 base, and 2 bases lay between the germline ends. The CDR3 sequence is CSVVSYNEQFF. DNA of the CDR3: TGCAGCGTTGTTTCCTACAATGAGCAGTTCTTC.

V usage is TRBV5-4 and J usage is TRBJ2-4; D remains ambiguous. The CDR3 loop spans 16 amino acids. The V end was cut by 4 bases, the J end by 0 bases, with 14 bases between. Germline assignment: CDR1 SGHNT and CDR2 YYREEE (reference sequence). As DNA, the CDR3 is TGTGCCAGCAGCACGGACCCCCTTGTAGCCAAAAACATTCAGTACTTC. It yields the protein CASSTDPLVAKNIQYF.

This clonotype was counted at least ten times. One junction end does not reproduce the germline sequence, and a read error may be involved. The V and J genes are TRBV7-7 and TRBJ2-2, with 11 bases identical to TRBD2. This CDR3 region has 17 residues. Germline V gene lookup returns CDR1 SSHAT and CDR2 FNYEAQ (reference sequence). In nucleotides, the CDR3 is TGTGCTAGCAGCTTAGTAGGGACTAGCGGCCACACCGGGGAGCTGTTTTTT. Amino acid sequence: CASSLVGTSGHTGELFF.

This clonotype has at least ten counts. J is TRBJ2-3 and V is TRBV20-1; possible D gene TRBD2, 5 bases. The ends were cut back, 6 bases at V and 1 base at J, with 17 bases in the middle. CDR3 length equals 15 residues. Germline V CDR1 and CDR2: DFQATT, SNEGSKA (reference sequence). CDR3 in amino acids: CSAFPAAYRTDTQYF. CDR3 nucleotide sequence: TGCAGTGCCTTCCCAGCGGCCTATCGCACAGATACGCAGTATTTT.

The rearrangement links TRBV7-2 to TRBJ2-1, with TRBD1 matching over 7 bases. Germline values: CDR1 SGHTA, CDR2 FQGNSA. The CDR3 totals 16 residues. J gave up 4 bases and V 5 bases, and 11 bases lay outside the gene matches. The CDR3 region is CASSTRTGAAYNEQFF. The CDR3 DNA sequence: TGTGCCAGCAGCACCCGGACAGGAGCTGCTTACAATGAGCAGTTCTTC.

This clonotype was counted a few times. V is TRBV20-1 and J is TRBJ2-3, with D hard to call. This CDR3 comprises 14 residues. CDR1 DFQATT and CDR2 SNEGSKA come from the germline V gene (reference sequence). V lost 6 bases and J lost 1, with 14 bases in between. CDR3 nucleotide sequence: TGCAGTGCCAGGACCCTCCGGGGCACAGATACGCAGTATTTT. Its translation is CSARTLRGTDTQYF.

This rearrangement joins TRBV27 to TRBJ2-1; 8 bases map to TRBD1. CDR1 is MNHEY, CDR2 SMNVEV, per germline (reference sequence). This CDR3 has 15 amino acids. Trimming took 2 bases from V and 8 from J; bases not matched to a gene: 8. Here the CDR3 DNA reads TGTGCCAGCAGTTTAAGGACAGGGCTTGATTATGAGCAGTTCTTC. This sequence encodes CASSLRTGLDYEQFF.

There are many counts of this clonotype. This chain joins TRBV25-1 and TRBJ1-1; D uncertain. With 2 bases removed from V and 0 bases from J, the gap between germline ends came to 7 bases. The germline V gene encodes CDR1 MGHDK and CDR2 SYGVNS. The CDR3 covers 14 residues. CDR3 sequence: CASSEGPMNTEAFF. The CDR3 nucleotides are TGTGCCAGCAGTGAAGGACCCATGAACACTGAAGCTTTCTTT. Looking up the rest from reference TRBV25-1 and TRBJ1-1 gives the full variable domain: EADIYQTPRYLVIGTGKKITLECSQTMGHDKMYWYQQDPGMELHLIHYSYGVNSTEKGDLSSESTVSRIRTEHFPLTLESARPSHTSQYLCASSEGPMNTEAFFGQGTRLTVV.

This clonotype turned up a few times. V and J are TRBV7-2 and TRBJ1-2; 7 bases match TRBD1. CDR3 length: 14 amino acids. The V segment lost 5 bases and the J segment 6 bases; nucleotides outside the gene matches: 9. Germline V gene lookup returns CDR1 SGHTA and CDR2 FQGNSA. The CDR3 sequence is CASSPPRQGHGYTF. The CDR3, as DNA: TGTGCCAGCAGCCCCCCCCGACAGGGCCATGGCTACACCTTC.

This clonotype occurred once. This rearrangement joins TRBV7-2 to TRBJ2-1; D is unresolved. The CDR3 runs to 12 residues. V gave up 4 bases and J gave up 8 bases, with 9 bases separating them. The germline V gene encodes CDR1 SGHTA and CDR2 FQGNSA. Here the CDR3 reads CASSSGRDEQFF. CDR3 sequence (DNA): TGTGCCAGCAGCTCAGGTAGGGATGAGCAGTTCTTC.

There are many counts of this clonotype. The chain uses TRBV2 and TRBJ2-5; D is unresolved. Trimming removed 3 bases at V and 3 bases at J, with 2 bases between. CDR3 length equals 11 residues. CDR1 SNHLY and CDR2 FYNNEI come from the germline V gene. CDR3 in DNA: TGTGCCAGCAGTGATGAAGAGACCCAGTACTTC. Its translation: CASSDEETQYF.

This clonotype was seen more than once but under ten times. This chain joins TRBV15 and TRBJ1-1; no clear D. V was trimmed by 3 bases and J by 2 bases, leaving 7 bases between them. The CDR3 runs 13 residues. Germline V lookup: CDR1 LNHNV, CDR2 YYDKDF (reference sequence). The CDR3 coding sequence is TGTGCCACCAGCAGCGACCTTAACACTGAAGCTTTCTTT. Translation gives CATSSDLNTEAFF.

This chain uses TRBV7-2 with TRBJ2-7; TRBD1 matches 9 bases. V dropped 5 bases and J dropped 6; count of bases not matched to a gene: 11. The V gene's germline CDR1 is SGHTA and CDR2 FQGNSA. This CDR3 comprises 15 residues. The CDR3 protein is CASSPRDRADGEQYF. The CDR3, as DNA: TGTGCCAGCAGCCCCCGGGACAGGGCAGACGGCGAGCAGTACTTC.

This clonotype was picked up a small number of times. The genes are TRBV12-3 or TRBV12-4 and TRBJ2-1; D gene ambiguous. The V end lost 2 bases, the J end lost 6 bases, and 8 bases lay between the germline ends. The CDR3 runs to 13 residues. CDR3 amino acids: CASSLNSLNEQFF. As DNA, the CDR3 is TGTGCCAGCAGTTTAAACTCGCTCAATGAGCAGTTCTTC.

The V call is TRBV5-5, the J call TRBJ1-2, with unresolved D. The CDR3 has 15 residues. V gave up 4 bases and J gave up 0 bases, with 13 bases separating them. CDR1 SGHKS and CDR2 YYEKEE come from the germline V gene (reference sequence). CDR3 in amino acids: CASSPLTFANYGYTF. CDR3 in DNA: TGTGCCAGCAGCCCCCTTACCTTTGCTAACTATGGCTACACCTTC.

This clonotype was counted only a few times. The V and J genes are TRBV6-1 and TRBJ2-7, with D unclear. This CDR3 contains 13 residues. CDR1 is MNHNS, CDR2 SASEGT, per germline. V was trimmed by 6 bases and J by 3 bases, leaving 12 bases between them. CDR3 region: CASSRTAYYEQYF. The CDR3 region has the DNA TGTGCCAGCAGCCGAACAGCCTACTACGAGCAGTACTTC.

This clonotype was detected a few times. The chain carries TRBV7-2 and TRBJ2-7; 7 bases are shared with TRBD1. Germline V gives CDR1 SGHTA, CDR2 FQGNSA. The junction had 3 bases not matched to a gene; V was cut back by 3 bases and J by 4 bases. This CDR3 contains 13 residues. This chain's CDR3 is CASSFGTDYEQYF. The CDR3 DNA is TGTGCCAGCAGCTTCGGGACAGATTACGAGCAGTACTTC.

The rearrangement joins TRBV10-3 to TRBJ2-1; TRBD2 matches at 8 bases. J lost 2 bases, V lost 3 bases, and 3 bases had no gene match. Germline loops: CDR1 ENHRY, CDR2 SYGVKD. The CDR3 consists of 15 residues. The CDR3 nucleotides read TGTGCCATCAGTGATGCGGGAGGCCCCTACAATGAGCAGTTCTTC. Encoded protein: CAISDAGGPYNEQFF.

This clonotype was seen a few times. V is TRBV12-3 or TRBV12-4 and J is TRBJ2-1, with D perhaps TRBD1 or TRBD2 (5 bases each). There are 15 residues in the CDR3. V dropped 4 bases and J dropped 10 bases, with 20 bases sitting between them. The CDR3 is CASSSRDGPSSEQFF. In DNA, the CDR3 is TGTGCCAGCAGTTCCCGGGACGGGCCTTCGAGCGAGCAGTTCTTC.

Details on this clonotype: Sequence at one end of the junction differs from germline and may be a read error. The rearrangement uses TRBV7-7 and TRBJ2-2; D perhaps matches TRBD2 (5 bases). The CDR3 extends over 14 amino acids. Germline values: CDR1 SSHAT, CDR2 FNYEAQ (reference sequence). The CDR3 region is CASSSQSGTGELFF. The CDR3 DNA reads TGTGCTAGCAGCTCACAATCGGGAACCGGGGAGCTGTTTTTT.

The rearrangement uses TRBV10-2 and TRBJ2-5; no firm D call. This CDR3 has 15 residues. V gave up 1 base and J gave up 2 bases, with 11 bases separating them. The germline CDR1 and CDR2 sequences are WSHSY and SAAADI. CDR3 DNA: TGCGCCAGCAGTGAGTTTAGGAAGCTTCAAGAGACCCAGTACTTC. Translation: CASSEFRKLQETQYF.

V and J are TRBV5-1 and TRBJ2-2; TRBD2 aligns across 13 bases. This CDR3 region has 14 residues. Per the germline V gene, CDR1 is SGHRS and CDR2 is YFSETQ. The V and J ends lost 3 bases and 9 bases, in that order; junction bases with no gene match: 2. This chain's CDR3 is CASSWTSGSRELFF. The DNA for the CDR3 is TGCGCCAGCAGCTGGACTAGCGGGAGCCGGGAGCTGTTTTTT.

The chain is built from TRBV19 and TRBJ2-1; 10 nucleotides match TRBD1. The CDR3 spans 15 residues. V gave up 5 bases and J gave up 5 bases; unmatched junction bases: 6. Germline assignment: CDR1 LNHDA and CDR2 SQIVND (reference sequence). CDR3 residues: CASSVGQGVDNEQFF. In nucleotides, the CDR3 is TGTGCCAGTAGTGTTGGACAGGGGGTCGACAATGAGCAGTTCTTC.

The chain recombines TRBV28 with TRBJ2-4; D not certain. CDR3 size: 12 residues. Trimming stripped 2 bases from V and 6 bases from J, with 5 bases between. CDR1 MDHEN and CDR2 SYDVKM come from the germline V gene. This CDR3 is CASSLNRNIQYF. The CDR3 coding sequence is TGTGCCAGCAGTTTAAACAGAAACATTCAGTACTTC.